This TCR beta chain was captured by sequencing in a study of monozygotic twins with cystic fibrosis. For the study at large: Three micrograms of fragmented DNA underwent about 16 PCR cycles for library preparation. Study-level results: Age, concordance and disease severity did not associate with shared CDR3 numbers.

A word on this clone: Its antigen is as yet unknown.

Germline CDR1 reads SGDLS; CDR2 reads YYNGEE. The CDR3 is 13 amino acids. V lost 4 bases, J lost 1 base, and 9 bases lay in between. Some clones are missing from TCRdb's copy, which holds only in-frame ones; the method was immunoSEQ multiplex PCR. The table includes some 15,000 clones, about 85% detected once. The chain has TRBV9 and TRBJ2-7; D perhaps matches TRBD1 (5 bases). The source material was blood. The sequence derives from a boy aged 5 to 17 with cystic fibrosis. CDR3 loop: CASSQAGSYEQYF. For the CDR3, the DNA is TGTGCCAGCAGCCAGGCAGGGTCCTACGAGCAGTACTTC. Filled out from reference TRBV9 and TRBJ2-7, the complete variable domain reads DSGVTQTPKHLITATGQRVTLRCSPRSGDLSVYWYQQSLDQGLQFLIQYYNGEERAKGNILERFSAQQFPDLHSELNLSSLELGDSALYFCASSQAGSYEQYFGPGTRLTVT.